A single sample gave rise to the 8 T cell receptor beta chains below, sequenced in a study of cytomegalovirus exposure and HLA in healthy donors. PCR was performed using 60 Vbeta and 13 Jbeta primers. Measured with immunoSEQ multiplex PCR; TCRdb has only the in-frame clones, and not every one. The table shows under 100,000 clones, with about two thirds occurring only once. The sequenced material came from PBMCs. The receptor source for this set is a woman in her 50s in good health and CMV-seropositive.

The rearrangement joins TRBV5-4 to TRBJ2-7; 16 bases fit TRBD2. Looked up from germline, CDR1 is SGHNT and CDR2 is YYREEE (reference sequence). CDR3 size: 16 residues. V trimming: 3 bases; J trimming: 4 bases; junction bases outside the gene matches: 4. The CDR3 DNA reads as TGTGCCAGCAGCTCGGGACTAGCGGGAGGGTTGTACGAGCAGTACTTC. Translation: CASSSGLAGGLYEQYF.

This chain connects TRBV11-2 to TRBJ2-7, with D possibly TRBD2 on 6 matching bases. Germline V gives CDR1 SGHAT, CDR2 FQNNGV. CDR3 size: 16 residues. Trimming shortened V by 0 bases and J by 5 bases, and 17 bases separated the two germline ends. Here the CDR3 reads CASSLEASVLAHEQYF. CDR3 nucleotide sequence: TGTGCCAGCAGCTTAGAGGCGTCTGTACTAGCTCACGAGCAGTACTTC. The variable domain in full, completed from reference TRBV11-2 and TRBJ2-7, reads EAGVAQSPRYKIIEKRQSVAFWCNPISGHATLYWYQQILGQGPKLLIQFQNNGVVDDSQLPKDRFSAERLKGVDSTLKIQPAKLEDSAVYLCASSLEASVLAHEQYFGPGTRLTVT.

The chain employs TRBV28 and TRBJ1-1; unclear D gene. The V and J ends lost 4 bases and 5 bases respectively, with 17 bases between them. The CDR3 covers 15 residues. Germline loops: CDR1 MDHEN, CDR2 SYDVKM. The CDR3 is CASSYPRGTVTEAFF. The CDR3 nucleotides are TGTGCCAGCAGTTACCCGCGGGGAACAGTGACTGAAGCTTTCTTT.

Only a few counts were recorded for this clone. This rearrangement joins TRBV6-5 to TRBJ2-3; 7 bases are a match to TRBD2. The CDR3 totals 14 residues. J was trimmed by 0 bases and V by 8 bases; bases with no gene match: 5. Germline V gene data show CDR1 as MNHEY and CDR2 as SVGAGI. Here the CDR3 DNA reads TGTGCCAGCGGAAGACTAGCTAGCACAGATACGCAGTATTTT. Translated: CASGRLASTDTQYF.

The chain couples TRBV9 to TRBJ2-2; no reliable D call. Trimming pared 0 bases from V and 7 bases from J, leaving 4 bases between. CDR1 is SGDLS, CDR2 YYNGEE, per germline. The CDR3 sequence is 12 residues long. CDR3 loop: CASSVAVGELFF. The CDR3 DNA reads TGTGCCAGCAGCGTAGCGGTCGGGGAGCTGTTTTTT.

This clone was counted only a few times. The CDR3 is CASSSHRGQPQHF. CDR3 coding DNA: TGTGCCAGCAGCTCCCACAGGGGTCAGCCCCAGCATTTT. The chain joins TRBV27 to TRBJ1-5; 7 bases fit TRBD1. Trimming took 6 bases from V and 6 from J; bases not matched to a gene: 5. This CDR3 comprises 13 residues. The germline V gene encodes CDR1 MNHEY and CDR2 SMNVEV (reference sequence).

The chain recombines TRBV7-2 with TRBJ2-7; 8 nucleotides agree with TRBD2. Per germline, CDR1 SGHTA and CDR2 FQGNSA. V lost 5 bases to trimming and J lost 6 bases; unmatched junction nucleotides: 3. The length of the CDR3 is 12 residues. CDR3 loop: CASSPGGAEQYF. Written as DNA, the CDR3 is TGTGCCAGCAGCCCCGGGGGGGCCGAGCAGTACTTC.

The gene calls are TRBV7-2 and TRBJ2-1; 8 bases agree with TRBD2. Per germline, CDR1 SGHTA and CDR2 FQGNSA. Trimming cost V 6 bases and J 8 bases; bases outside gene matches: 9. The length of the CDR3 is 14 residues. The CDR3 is CASRDSGIFDEQFF. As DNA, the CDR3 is TGTGCCAGCAGAGATAGCGGGATTTTCGATGAGCAGTTCTTC.